A selection of T cell receptor beta chains follows, all from one sample in a study of T-cell memory formation after mild COVID-19. Via MiXCR, TCRdb re-called the 5' RACE reads, giving one row per CDR3 protein. This sample has around 320,000 distinct CDR3 sequences, with more than 13% found just once. Sequenced sample: PBMCs or a T cell subset sorted from them (not recorded which). Receptors originate from a man aged 18 to 30 who had mild COVID-19 (a few samples of this study predate the infection). Cell type and time point are not known. The CDR3 runs from the conserved cysteine through the conserved F or W. D genes are given only for firm matches. Not all rows give a size; the values are once, few, many and, for expanded clones, a class.

V gene	D gene	clone size	J gene	CDR3 DNA	CDR3 protein
TRBV12-3/TRBV12-4	-	-	TRBJ2-7	TGTGCCAGCAGTCTCCCGAATGGGTACGAGCAGTACTTC	CASSLPNGYEQYF
TRBV20-1	-	few	TRBJ1-5	TGCAGTTTAGGGGCGGGGGATCAGCCCCAGCATTTT	CSLGAGDQPQHF
TRBV6-2/TRBV6-3	-	-	TRBJ1-6	TGTGCCAGCAGTTACCCCAGAGGACAGTATTCACCCCTCCACTTT	CASSYPRGQYSPLHF
TRBV6-5	-	few	TRBJ2-7	TGTGCCAGCAGCTTCAGGGGGGCGACCTACGAGCAGTACTTC	CASSFRGATYEQYF
TRBV13	-	many	TRBJ1-3	TGTGCCAGCAGCCACCGCCCAGGACGGATTGGAAACACCATATATTTT	CASSHRPGRIGNTIYF
TRBV21-1	-	few	TRBJ1-6	TGTGCCAGCAGCAGTCCGGGGGGTTACAATTCACCCCTCCACTTT	CASSSPGGYNSPLHF
TRBV12-3/TRBV12-4	TRBD1	few	TRBJ2-5	TGTGCCAGCAGTGCCGGGACAGGGGGCTACCAAGAGACCCAGTACTTC	CASSAGTGGYQETQYF
TRBV4-1	-	few	TRBJ1-5	TGCGCCAGCAGCCAAGAAGGGCTGGGGGGGTTTCGGCCCCAGCATTTT	CASSQEGLGGFRPQHF
TRBV6-2/TRBV6-3	TRBD1	-	TRBJ2-4	TGTGCCACCACTTCCTCGGGGACAGAAAACATTCAGTACTTC	CATTSSGTENIQYF
TRBV20-1	-	few	TRBJ2-5	TGCAGTGCTAGTGGCCGCGGACAAGAGACCCAGTACTTC	CSASGRGQETQYF
TRBV7-6	TRBD2	-	TRBJ2-3	TGTGCCAGCAGCCTCCCCGGGACTAGCGGAAAAACTAGCACAGATACGCAGTATTTT	CASSLPGTSGKTSTDTQYF
TRBV12-3/TRBV12-4	TRBD2	-	TRBJ2-2	TGTGCCAGCAGACGGACTAGCGGGGGAACCGGGGAGCTGTTTTTT	CASRRTSGGTGELFF
TRBV7-2	TRBD1	-	TRBJ2-3	TGTGCCAGCAGCCTGACAGGGGGCGATTGGGATACGCAGTATTTT	CASSLTGGDWDTQYF
TRBV5-1	-	few	TRBJ1-2	TGCGCCAGCAGCCTGAGGGGGGGCAATGGCTACACCTTC	CASSLRGGNGYTF
TRBV5-1	TRBD1	many	TRBJ1-2	TGCGCCAGCAGCTTGAGACAGGGAGACTATGGCTACACCTTC	CASSLRQGDYGYTF
TRBV5-1	TRBD1	few	TRBJ2-1	TGCGCCAGCAGCGCAGGGGGTATGGAAAATGAGCAGTTCTTC	CASSAGGMENEQFF